This T cell receptor beta chain stems from a study of response to subunit inactivated influenza vaccine. Whole-study findings and limits: It was suggested by the authors that few new T cells are recruited by each seasonal influenza vaccination.

One entry per CDR3 protein results from TCRdb running MiXCR on the RT-PCR reads. The repertoire holds roughly 500,000 distinct CDR3 sequences, 25% seen once, with under 2.5% in the top ten. Deletions cut 3 bases from V and 1 base from J, with 13 bases between. CDR3 length: 15 amino acids. CDR1 is DFQATT, CDR2 SNEGSKA, per germline (reference sequence). The table lists this clonotype with a few counts. What it binds is unknown. V gene TRBV20-1 combines with J gene TRBJ2-4; D unclear. The source material was CD4+ T cells sorted from PBMCs, sampled less than 6 days after vaccination. The sequence was obtained from a man between 50 and 59 years old who received an inactivated influenza vaccine. CDR3 residues: CSASRAQSAKNIQYF. The CDR3 bases are TGCAGTGCTAGTAGGGCTCAATCGGCCAAAAACATTCAGTACTTC.